This T cell receptor beta chain emerged from a study of blood T cells in healthy people across ages. This clonotype was detected only a few times. Its specificity is unknown. Study-level findings and limits: The long-lived group displayed more naive CD4+ cells, plus higher diversity, than the aged donors did.

Trimming took 0 bases from V and 4 from J, leaving 13 bases between them. Per the germline V gene, CDR1 is LGHDT and CDR2 is YNNKEL (reference sequence). The CDR3 sequence is 15 residues long. Primers used in a second PCR of roughly 6 to 12 cycles were a sample-barcoded 5' primer and a J-beta primer mix. Using its own MiXCR run on the 5' RACE reads, TCRdb lists one record per CDR3 protein. This sample yields around 710,000 distinct CDR3 sequences, of which 35% to 45% are seen a single time; about 20% belongs to the top ten. The chain uses TRBV3-1 and TRBJ2-7, with a weak D call TRBD1 (5 bases). The sequence came from a woman aged 60-75 years in good health. The sequencing sample was made of blood. CDR3 protein: CASSQEGYQGYEQYF. The CDR3 nucleotides are TGTGCCAGCAGCCAAGAAGGTTACCAGGGATACGAGCAGTACTTC.